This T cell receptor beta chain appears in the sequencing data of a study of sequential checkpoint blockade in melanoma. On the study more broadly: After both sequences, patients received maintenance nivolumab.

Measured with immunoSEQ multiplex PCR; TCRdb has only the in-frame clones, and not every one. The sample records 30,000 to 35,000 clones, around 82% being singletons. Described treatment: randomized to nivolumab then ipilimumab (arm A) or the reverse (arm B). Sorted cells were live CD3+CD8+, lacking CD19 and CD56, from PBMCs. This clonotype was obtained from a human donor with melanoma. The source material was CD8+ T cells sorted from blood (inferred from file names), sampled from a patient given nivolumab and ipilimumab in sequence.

The CDR3 DNA sequence: TGTGCCAGCAGAAGTGGACAGGGCCATCCCGAGCAGTACTTC. The encoded protein is CASRSGQGHPEQYF. The rearrangement links TRBV27 to TRBJ2-7; 8 bases fit TRBD1. CDR1 is MNHEY, CDR2 SMNVEV, per germline (reference sequence). The junction had 10 bases not matched to a gene; V was cut back by 6 bases and J by 6 bases. CDR3 length: 14 amino acids.